Included here is one T cell receptor beta chain sequence, with context. The data belong to a study of blood T cell repertoires in COVID-19. Profiled with immunoSEQ multiplex PCR; TCRdb holds only in-frame clones, not every one. The data hold some 700,000 clones, with about 90% observed a single time. CDR1 and CDR2 (germline): LGHDT, YNNKEL (reference sequence). V dropped 0 bases and J dropped 7; count of bases not matched to a gene: 8. CDR3 size: 15 residues. Material: peripheral blood. This TCR was sampled from a woman aged 18-29 years with acute or convalescent COVID-19. The chain links TRBV3-1 (or the pseudogene TRBV3-2) to TRBJ1-2; 7 bases line up with TRBD1. CDR3 nucleotides: TGTGCCAGCAGCCAAGAGGGGCAGGGGGTTGGTGGCTACACCTTC. As protein: CASSQEGQGVGGYTF.